A selection of T cell receptor beta chains follows, all from one sample in a study of cytomegalovirus exposure and HLA in healthy donors. Generated by immunoSEQ multiplex PCR, the TCRdb table keeps only in-frame clones and is missing some. The sample yields about 120,000 clones, around 76% seen once. Sequencing was done on a sample of PBMCs. These receptors were obtained from a man aged 55 to 70 in good health and CMV-seropositive. Each CDR3 is given with its conserved first and last residue. A D gene is named only where the DNA matches it firmly. Where a row states a size, it is once, few, many or the class of an expanded clone; other rows omit it.

v_call: TRBV6-5; clone_size: NA; j_call: TRBJ2-7; d_call: TRBD2; cdr3_aa: CASRTSGTYEQYF; cdr3_nt: TGTGCCAGCAGGACTAGCGGGACCTACGAGCAGTACTTC
v_call: TRBV19; clone_size: NA; j_call: TRBJ2-1; d_call: NA; cdr3_aa: CASKATVPSYNEQFF; cdr3_nt: TGTGCCAGTAAAGCGACGGTCCCCTCCTACAATGAGCAGTTCTTC
v_call: TRBV5-5; clone_size: NA; j_call: TRBJ1-2; d_call: TRBD1; cdr3_aa: CASSFATGGGYGYTF; cdr3_nt: TGTGCCAGCAGCTTCGCGACAGGGGGCGGCTATGGCTACACCTTC
v_call: TRBV7-2; clone_size: NA; j_call: TRBJ2-1; d_call: NA; cdr3_aa: CASSPGPQGEQFF; cdr3_nt: TGTGCCAGCAGCCCCGGTCCCCAGGGTGAGCAGTTCTTC
v_call: TRBV9; clone_size: NA; j_call: TRBJ2-2; d_call: NA; cdr3_aa: CASRRQGGDAGELFF; cdr3_nt: TGTGCCAGCAGGCGTCAGGGCGGGGACGCCGGGGAGCTGTTTTTT
v_call: TRBV2; clone_size: NA; j_call: TRBJ2-1; d_call: NA; cdr3_aa: CASSFRGRYNEQFF; cdr3_nt: TGTGCCAGCAGCTTCCGGGGTCGGTACAATGAGCAGTTCTTC
v_call: TRBV6-1; clone_size: NA; j_call: TRBJ1-5; d_call: TRBD1; cdr3_aa: CASSSMGQGPQPQHF; cdr3_nt: TGTGCCAGCAGTTCTATGGGACAGGGTCCTCAGCCCCAGCATTTT
v_call: TRBV15; clone_size: NA; j_call: TRBJ1-1; d_call: TRBD1; cdr3_aa: CATSRGPGQLTEAFF; cdr3_nt: TGTGCCACCAGCAGAGGACCGGGACAGCTCACTGAAGCTTTCTTT
v_call: TRBV15; clone_size: NA; j_call: TRBJ2-1; d_call: TRBD1; cdr3_aa: CATSSSPGGDEQFF; cdr3_nt: TGTGCCACCAGCTCCAGCCCAGGGGGTGATGAGCAGTTCTTC
v_call: TRBV7-6; clone_size: few; j_call: TRBJ1-2; d_call: TRBD1; cdr3_aa: CASSPGQAARYGYTF; cdr3_nt: TGTGCCAGCAGCCCAGGACAGGCAGCTCGATATGGCTACACCTTC
v_call: TRBV29-1; clone_size: NA; j_call: TRBJ2-5; d_call: TRBD1; cdr3_aa: CSVHTTGVGETQYF; cdr3_nt: TGCAGCGTCCATACAACAGGGGTGGGGGAGACCCAGTACTTC
v_call: TRBV7-9; clone_size: NA; j_call: TRBJ1-4; d_call: TRBD1; cdr3_aa: CASSIGQGPNEKLFF; cdr3_nt: TGTGCCAGCAGCATCGGACAGGGACCTAATGAAAAACTGTTTTTT
v_call: TRBV6-6; clone_size: NA; j_call: TRBJ1-4; d_call: TRBD1; cdr3_aa: CASSYTDRGRIEKLFF; cdr3_nt: TGTGCCAGCAGTTACACCGACAGGGGGAGAATTGAAAAACTGTTTTTT
v_call: TRBV2; clone_size: NA; j_call: TRBJ2-1; d_call: NA; cdr3_aa: CASSDLGHVLPSSEQFF; cdr3_nt: TGTGCCAGCAGTGACTTGGGGCACGTCCTCCCTAGTAGTGAGCAGTTCTTC
v_call: TRBV7-9; clone_size: NA; j_call: TRBJ1-3; d_call: TRBD1; cdr3_aa: CASSSAGTGFSGNTIYF; cdr3_nt: TGTGCCAGCAGTTCAGCCGGGACAGGGTTTTCTGGAAACACCATATATTTT
v_call: TRBV5-1; clone_size: NA; j_call: TRBJ1-1; d_call: TRBD1; cdr3_aa: CASSPYTGANTEAFF; cdr3_nt: TGCGCCAGCAGCCCATATACAGGGGCGAACACTGAAGCTTTCTTT
v_call: TRBV30; clone_size: once; j_call: TRBJ1-5; d_call: TRBD1; cdr3_aa: CAWSNDRGGQPQHF; cdr3_nt: TGTGCCTGGAGTAACGACAGGGGTGGTCAGCCCCAGCATTTT
v_call: TRBV5-1; clone_size: NA; j_call: TRBJ2-7; d_call: NA; cdr3_aa: CASSWVSGYEQYF; cdr3_nt: TGCGCCAGCAGTTGGGTGTCGGGGTACGAGCAGTACTTC
v_call: TRBV5-1; clone_size: NA; j_call: TRBJ2-7; d_call: TRBD1; cdr3_aa: CASSFGGTGATSEQYF; cdr3_nt: TGCGCCAGCAGCTTTGGGGGGACAGGGGCGACAAGCGAGCAGTACTTC
v_call: TRBV27; clone_size: NA; j_call: TRBJ1-5; d_call: TRBD1; cdr3_aa: CASSIGTVYSNQPQHF; cdr3_nt: TGTGCCAGCAGTATAGGGACAGTTTATAGCAATCAGCCCCAGCATTTT
v_call: TRBV30; clone_size: NA; j_call: TRBJ2-3; d_call: TRBD1; cdr3_aa: CAWTKQGLTDTQYF; cdr3_nt: TGTGCCTGGACTAAACAGGGGTTAACAGATACGCAGTATTTT
v_call: TRBV9; clone_size: few; j_call: TRBJ2-2; d_call: NA; cdr3_aa: CASSPQVVGSVSGELFF; cdr3_nt: TGTGCCAGCAGCCCACAAGTGGTCGGGAGTGTCTCCGGGGAGCTGTTTTTT
v_call: TRBV5-1; clone_size: NA; j_call: TRBJ2-3; d_call: TRBD1; cdr3_aa: CASSLGQGSTDTQYF; cdr3_nt: TGCGCCAGCAGCCTCGGACAGGGCAGCACAGATACGCAGTATTTT
v_call: TRBV25-1; clone_size: NA; j_call: TRBJ1-2; d_call: TRBD1; cdr3_aa: CASSGQGRVYGYTF; cdr3_nt: TGTGCCAGCAGTGGACAGGGCAGGGTGTATGGCTACACCTTC
v_call: TRBV2; clone_size: once; j_call: TRBJ2-2; d_call: NA; cdr3_aa: CASSDNRGGTGELFF; cdr3_nt: TGTGCCAGCAGTGATAACAGGGGGGGCACCGGGGAGCTGTTTTTT
v_call: TRBV19; clone_size: NA; j_call: TRBJ2-7; d_call: TRBD2; cdr3_aa: CASSTPAAGSTIGEQYF; cdr3_nt: TGTGCCAGTAGTACCCCGGCAGCGGGGTCCACCATTGGCGAGCAGTACTTC